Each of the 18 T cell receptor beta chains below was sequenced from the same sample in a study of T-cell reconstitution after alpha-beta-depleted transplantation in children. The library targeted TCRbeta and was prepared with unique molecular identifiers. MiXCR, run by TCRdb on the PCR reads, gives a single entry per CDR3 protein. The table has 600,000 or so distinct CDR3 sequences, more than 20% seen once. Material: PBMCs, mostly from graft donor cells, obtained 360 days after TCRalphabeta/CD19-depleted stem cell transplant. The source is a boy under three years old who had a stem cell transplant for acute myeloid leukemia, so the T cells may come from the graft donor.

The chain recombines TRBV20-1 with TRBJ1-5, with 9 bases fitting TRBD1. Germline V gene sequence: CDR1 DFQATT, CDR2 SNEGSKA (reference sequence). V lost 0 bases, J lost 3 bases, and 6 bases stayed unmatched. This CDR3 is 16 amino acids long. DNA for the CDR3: TGCAGTGCTAGAGATGAGGGACAGGGCGACAATCAGCCCCAGCATTTT. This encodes CSARDEGQGDNQPQHF.

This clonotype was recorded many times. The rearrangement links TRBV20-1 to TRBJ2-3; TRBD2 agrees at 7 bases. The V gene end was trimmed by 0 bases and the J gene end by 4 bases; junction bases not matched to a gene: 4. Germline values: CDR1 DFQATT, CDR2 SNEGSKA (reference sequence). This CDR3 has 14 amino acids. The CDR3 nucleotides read TGCAGTGCTAGAGATATCCGGGAGGCAGATACGCAGTATTTT. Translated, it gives CSARDIREADTQYF.

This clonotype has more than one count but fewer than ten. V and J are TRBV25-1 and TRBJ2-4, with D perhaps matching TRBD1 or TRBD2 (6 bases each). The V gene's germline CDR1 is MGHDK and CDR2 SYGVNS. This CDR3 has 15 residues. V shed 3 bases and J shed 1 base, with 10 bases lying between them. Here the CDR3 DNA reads TGTGCCAGCAGTGACATAGGGGGGGCCAAAAACATTCAGTACTTC. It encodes CASSDIGGAKNIQYF.

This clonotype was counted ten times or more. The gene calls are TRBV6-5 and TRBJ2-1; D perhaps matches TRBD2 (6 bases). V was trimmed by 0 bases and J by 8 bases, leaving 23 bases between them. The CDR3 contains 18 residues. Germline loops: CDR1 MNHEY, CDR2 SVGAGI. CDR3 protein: CASSYSHHLFGTLDEQFF. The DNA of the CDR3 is TGTGCCAGCAGTTACTCTCATCACCTCTTCGGGACTCTGGATGAGCAGTTCTTC.

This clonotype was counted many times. The CDR3 region is CASSLGRRSSYNEQFF. The DNA for the CDR3 is TGTGCCAGCAGCTTAGGGCGGCGGAGCTCCTACAATGAGCAGTTCTTC. The chain links TRBV7-2 to TRBJ2-1; D is undetermined. V dropped 1 base and J dropped 0 bases, with 10 bases sitting between them. This CDR3 region has 16 residues. Germline CDR1 is SGHTA and CDR2 is FQGNSA.

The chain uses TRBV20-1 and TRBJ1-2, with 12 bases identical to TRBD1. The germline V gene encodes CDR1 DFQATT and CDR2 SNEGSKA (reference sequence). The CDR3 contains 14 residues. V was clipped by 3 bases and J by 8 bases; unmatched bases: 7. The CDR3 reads CSASGTGGAGGYTF. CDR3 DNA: TGCAGTGCTAGTGGGACAGGGGGCGCGGGGGGCTACACCTTC.

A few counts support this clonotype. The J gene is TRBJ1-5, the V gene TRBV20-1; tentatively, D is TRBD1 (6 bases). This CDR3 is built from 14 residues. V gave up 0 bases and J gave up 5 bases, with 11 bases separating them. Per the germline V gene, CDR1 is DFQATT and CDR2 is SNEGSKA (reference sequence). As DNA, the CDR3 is TGCAGTGCTAGAGATCTCAGGGGAGATCAGCCCCAGCATTTT. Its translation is CSARDLRGDQPQHF.

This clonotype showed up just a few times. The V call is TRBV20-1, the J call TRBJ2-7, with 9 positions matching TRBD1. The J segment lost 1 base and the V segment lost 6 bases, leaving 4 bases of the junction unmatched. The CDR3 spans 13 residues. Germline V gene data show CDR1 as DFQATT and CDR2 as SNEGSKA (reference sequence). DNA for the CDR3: TGCAGTGCAGTGACAGGGGGTTCCTACGAGCAGTACTTC. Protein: CSAVTGGSYEQYF.

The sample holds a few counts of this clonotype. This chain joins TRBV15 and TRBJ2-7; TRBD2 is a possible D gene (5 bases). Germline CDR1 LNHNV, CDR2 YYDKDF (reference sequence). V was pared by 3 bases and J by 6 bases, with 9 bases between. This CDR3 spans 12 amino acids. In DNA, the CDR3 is TGTGCCACCAGCAGCCTGGGAGTCGAGCAGTACTTC. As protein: CATSSLGVEQYF.

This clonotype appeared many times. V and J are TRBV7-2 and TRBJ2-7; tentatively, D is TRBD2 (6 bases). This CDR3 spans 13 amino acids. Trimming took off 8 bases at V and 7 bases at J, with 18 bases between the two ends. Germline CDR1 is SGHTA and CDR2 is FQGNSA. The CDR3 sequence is CASGPQIGGEQYF. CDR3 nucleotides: TGTGCCAGCGGACCGCAGATAGGAGGGGAGCAGTACTTC. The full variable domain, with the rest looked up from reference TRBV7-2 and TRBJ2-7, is GAGVSQSPSNKVTEKGKDVELRCDPISGHTALYWYRQSLGQGLEFLIYFQGNSAPDKSGLPSDRFSAERTGGSVSTLTIQRTQQEDSAVYLCASGPQIGGEQYFGPGTRLTVT.

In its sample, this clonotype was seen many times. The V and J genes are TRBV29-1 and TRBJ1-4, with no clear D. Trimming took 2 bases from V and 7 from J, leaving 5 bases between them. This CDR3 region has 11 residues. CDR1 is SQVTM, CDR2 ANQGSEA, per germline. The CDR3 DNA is TGCAGCGTTGAAAGGGCTGAAAAACTGTTTTTT. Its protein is CSVERAEKLFF.

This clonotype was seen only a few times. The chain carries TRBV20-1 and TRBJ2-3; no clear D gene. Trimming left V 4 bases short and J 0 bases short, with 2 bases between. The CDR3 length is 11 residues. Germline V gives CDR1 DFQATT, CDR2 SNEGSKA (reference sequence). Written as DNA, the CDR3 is TGCAGTGCTACTAGCACAGATACGCAGTATTTT. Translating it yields CSATSTDTQYF.

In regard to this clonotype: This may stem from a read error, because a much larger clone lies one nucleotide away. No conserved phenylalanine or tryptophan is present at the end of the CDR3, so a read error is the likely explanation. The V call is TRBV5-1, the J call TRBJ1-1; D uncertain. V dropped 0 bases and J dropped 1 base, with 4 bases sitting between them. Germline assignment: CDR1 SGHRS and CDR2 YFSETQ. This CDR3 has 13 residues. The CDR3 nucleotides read TGCGCCAGCAGCTTGGCTTCGAACACTGAAGCTTTCTCT. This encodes CASSLASNTEAFS.

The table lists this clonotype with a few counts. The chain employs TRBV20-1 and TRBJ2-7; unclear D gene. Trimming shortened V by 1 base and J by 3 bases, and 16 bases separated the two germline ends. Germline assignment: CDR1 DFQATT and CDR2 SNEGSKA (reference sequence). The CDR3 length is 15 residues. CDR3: CSARGHLSAGYEQYF. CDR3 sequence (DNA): TGCAGTGCTAGAGGACACCTTTCCGCAGGCTACGAGCAGTACTTC.

CDR3 sequence reads: CASSPRQGATQYF. The DNA of the CDR3 is TGTGCCAGCAGTCCAAGACAGGGGGCGACCCAGTACTTC. The V and J genes are TRBV7-6 and TRBJ2-5; 10 positions match TRBD1. CDR3 length: 13 residues. Germline V CDR1 and CDR2: SGHVS, FNYEAQ. V lost 6 bases, J lost 7 bases, and 5 bases stayed unmatched. Supplemented by reference TRBV7-6 and TRBJ2-5, the full variable domain reads GAGVSQSPRYKVTKRGQDVALRCDPISGHVSLYWYRQALGQGPEFLTYFNYEAQQDKSGLPNDRFSAERPEGSISTLTIQRTEQRDSAMYRCASSPRQGATQYFGPGTRLLVL.

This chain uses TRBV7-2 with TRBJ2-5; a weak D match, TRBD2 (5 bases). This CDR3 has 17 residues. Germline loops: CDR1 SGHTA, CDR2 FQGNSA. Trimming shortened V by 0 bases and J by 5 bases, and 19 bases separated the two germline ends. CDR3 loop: CASSLAWERRTWETQYF. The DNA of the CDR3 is TGTGCCAGCAGCTTAGCGTGGGAGCGGAGGACTTGGGAGACCCAGTACTTC.

CDR3 loop: CASFDSQETQYF. As DNA, the CDR3 is TGTGCCAGCTTCGACAGCCAAGAGACCCAGTACTTC. The chain joins TRBV18 to TRBJ2-5; D might be TRBD1 (5 bases). In germline, CDR1 is KGHSH, CDR2 LQKENI. V lost 7 bases and J lost 1, with 7 bases in between. The CDR3 has 12 amino acids. Full variable domain (outside the CDR3, taken from reference TRBV18 and TRBJ2-5): NAGVMQNPRHLVRRRGQEARLRCSPMKGHSHVYWYRQLPEEGLKFMVYLQKENIIDESGMPKERFSAEFPKEGPSILRIQQVVRGDSAAYFCASFDSQETQYFGPGTRLLVL.

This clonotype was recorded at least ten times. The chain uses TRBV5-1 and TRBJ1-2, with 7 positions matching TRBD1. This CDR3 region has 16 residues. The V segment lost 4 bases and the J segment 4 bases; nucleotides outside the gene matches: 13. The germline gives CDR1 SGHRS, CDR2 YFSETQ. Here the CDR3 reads CASSPAWDRRIYGYTF. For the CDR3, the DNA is TGCGCCAGCAGCCCCGCTTGGGACAGAAGGATCTATGGCTACACCTTC.